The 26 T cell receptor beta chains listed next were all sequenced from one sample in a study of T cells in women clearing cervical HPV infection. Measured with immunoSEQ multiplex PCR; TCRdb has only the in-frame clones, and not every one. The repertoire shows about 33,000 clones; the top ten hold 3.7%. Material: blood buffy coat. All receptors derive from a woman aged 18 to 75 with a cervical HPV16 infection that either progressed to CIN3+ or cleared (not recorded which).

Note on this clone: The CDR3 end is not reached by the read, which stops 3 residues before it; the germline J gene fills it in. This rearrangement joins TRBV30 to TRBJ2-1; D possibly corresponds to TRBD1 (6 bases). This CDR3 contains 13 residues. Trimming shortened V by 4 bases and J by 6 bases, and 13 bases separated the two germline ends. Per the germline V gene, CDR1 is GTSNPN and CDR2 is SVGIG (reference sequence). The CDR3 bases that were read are TGTGCCTGGATACGTAAACAGGGCAATGAG. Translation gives CAWIRKQGNE. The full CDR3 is CAWIRKQGNEQFF.

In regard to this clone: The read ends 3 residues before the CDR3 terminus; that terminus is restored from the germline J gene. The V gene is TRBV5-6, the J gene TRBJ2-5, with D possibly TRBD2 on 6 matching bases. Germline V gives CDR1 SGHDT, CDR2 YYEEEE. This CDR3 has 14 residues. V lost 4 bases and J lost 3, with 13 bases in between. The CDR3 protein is CASSPGTLKETQYF. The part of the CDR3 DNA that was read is TGTGCCAGCAGCCCCGGGACTCTAAAAGAGACC.

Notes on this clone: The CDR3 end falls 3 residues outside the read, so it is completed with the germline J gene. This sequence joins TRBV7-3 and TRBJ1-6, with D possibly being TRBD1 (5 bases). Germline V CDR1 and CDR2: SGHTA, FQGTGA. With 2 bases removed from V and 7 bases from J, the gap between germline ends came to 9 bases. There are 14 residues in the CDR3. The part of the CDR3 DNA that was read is TGTGCCAGCAGCTTATCAGGGTCGAATTCACCC. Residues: CASSLSGSNSP. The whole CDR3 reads CASSLSGSNSPLHF. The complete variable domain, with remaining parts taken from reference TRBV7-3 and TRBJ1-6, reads GAGVSQTPSNKVTEKGKYVELRCDPISGHTALYWYRQSLGQGPEFLIYFQGTGAADDSGLPNDRFFAVRPEGSVSTLKIQRTERGDSAVYLCASSLSGSNSPLHFGNGTRLTVT.

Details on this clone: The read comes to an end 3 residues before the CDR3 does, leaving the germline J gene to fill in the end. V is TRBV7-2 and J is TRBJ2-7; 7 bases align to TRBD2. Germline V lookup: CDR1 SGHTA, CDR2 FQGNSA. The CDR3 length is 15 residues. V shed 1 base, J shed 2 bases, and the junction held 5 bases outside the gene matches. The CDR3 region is CASSLGFAGAYEQYF. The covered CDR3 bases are TGTGCCAGCAGCTTAGGATTTGCGGGGGCCTACGAG.

The CDR3 DNA, read in part, is TGTGCCAGCTCACTTCAAACTAGCGGGAGTGGCGAG. Its translation is CASSLQTSGSGE. The full CDR3 protein reads CASSLQTSGSGEQYF. The chain joins TRBV18 to TRBJ2-7; 11 bases agree with TRBD2. Read sequence stops 3 residues before the CDR3 end, and the germline J gene provides the missing end. Germline CDR1 reads KGHSH; CDR2 reads LQKENI. The V segment lost 4 bases and the J segment 6 bases; nucleotides outside the gene matches: 8. The CDR3 extends over 15 amino acids.

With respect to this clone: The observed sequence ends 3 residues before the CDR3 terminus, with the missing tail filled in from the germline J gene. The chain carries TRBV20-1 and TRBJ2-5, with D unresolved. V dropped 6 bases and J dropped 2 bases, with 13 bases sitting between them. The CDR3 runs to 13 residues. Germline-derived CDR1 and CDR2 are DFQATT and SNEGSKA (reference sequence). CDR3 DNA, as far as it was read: TGCAGTGCCTTGACACCTCCACAAGAGACC. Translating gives CSALTPPQET. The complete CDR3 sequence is CSALTPPQETQYF.

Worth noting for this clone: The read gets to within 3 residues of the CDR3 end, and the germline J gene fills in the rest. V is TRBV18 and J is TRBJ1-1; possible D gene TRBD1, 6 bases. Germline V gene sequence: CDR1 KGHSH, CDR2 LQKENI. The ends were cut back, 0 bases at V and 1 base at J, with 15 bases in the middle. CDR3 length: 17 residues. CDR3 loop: CASSPPTRGSKNTEAFF. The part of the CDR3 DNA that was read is TGTGCCAGCTCACCACCGACAAGGGGGTCCAAGAACACTGAA. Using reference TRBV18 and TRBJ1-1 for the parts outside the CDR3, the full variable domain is NAGVMQNPRHLVRRRGQEARLRCSPMKGHSHVYWYRQLPEEGLKFMVYLQKENIIDESGMPKERFSAEFPKEGPSILRIQQVVRGDSAAYFCASSPPTRGSKNTEAFFGQGTRLTVV.

Incomplete CDR3 DNA: TGTGCCAGCAGTTACCAGGGGGTAAGGAATCAGCCC. Its protein product is CASSYQGVRNQP. The whole CDR3 sequence reads CASSYQGVRNQPQHF. This sequence joins TRBV6-2 or TRBV6-3 and TRBJ1-5, with 7 bases matching TRBD1. Read coverage stops 3 residues before the CDR3 terminus; the germline J gene supplies the remainder. The CDR3 runs to 15 residues. The germline gives CDR1 MNHEY, CDR2 SVGEGT. With V trimmed by 2 bases and J by 4 bases, 5 bases remained unmatched.

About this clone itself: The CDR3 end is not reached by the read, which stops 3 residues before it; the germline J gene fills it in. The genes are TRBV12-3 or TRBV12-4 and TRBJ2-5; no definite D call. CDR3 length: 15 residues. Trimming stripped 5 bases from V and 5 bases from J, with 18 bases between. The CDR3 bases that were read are TGTGCCAGCAGTCGAACCTCTGCCCCGCGTGAGACC. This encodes CASSRTSAPRET. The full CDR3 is CASSRTSAPRETQYF.

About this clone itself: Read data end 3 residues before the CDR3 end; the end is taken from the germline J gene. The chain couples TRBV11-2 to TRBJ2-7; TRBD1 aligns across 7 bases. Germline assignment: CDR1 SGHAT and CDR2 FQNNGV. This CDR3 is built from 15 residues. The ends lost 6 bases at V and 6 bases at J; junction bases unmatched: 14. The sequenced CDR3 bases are TGTGCCAGCAGGCGTCCGGGACAGTCCCAGGCCGAG. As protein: CASRRPGQSQAE. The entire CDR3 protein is CASRRPGQSQAEQYF.

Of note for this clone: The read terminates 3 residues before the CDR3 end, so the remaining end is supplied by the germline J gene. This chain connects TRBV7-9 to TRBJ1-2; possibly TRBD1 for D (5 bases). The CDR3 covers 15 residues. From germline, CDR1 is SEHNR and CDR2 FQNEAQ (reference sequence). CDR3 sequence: CASSHKASPGNIYTF. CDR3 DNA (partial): TGTGCCAGCAGCCATAAGGCCTCCCCAGGGAACATC.

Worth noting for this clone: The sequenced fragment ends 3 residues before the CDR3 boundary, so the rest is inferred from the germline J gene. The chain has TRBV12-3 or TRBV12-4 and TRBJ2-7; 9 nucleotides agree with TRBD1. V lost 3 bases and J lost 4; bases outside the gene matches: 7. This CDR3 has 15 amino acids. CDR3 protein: CASSLGGTGSYEQYF. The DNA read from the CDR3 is TGTGCCAGCAGTTTGGGGGGGACAGGGTCGTACGAG.

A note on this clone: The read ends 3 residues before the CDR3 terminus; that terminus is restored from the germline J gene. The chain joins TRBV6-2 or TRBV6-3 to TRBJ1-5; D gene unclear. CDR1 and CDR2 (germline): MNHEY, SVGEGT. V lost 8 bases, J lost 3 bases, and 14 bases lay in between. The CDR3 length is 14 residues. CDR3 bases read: TGTGCCAGCGGGAGGGTGGACTTCAATCAGCCC. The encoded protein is CASGRVDFNQP. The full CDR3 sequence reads CASGRVDFNQPQHF.

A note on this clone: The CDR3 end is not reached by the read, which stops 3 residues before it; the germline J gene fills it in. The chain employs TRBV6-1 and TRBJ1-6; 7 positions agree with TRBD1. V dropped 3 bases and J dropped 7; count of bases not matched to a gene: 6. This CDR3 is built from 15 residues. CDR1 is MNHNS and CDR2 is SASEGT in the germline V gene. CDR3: CASSDVTGTNSPLHF. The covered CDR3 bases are TGTGCCAGCAGTGATGTGACAGGGACCAATTCACCC.

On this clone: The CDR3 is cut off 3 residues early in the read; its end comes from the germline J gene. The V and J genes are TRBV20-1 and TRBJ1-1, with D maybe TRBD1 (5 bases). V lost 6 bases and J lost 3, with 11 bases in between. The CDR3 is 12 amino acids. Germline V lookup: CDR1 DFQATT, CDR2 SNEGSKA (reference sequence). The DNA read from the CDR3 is TGCAGTGCCCCCCGGGGGTACACTGAA. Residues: CSAPRGYTE. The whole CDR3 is CSAPRGYTEAFF.

CDR3 amino acids: CASSLALRGEGYTF. The part of the CDR3 DNA that was read is TGTGCCAGCAGCTTAGCATTGCGGGGGGAAGGC. This sequence joins TRBV7-3 and TRBJ1-2, with TRBD1 as a possible D gene (5 bases). The sequenced fragment ends 3 residues before the CDR3 boundary, so the rest is inferred from the germline J gene. The CDR3 extends over 14 amino acids. From germline, CDR1 is SGHTA and CDR2 FQGTGA.

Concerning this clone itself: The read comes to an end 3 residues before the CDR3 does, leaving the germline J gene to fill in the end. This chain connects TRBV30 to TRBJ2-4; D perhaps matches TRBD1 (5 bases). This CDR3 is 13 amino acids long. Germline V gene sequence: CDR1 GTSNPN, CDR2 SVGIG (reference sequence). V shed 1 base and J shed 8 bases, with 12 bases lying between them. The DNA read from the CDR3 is TGTGCCTGGAGTGCAGGCAAAGGGGACATT. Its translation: CAWSAGKGDI. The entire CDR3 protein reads CAWSAGKGDIQYF.

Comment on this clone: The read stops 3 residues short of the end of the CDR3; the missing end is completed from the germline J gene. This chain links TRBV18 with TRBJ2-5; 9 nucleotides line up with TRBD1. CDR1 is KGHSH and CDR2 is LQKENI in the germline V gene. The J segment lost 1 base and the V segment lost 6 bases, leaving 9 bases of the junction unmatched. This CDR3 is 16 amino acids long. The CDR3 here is CASSLNSGQGQETQYF. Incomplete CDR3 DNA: TGTGCCAGCTCTCTGAACTCGGGACAGGGCCAAGAGACC.

The CDR3 here is CASRLTAGTQYF. Incomplete CDR3 DNA: TGTGCCAGCAGGCTAACGGCGGGGACC. This sequence joins TRBV7-6 and TRBJ2-5; TRBD2 is a possible D gene (5 bases). The CDR3 extends 3 residues past the end of the read, so its final part is completed from the germline J gene. Deletions cut 6 bases from V and 7 bases from J, with 12 bases between. From germline, CDR1 is SGHVS and CDR2 FNYEAQ. This CDR3 contains 12 residues.

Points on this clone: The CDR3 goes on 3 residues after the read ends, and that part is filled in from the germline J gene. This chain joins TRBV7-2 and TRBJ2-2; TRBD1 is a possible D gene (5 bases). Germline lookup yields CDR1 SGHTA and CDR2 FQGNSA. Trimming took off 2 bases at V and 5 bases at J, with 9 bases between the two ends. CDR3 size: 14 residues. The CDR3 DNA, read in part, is TGTGCCAGCAGCTTACCAGGGTTAACCGGGGAG. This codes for CASSLPGLTGE. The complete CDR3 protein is CASSLPGLTGELFF.

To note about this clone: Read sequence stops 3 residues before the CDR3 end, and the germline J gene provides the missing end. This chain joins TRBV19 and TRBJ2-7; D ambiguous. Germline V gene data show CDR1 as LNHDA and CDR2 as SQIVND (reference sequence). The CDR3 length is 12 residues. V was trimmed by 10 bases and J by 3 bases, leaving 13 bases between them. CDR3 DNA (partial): TGTGCCACCCCCCGTCCTTTCTACGAG. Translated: CATPRPFYE. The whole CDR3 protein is CATPRPFYEQYF. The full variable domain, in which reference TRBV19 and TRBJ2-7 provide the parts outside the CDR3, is DGGITQSPKYLFRKEGQNVTLSCEQNLNHDAMYWYRQDPGQGLRLIYYSQIVNDFQKGDIAEGYSVSREKKESFPLTVTSAQKNPTAFYLCATPRPFYEQYFGPGTRLTVT.

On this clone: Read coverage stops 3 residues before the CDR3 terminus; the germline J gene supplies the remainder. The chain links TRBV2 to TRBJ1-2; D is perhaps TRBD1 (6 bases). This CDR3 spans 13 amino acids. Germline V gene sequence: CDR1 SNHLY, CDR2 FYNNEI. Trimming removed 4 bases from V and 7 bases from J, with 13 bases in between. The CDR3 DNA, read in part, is TGTGCCAGCAGTGCCGGGGCAGGGGCTGGC. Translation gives CASSAGAGAG. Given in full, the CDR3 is CASSAGAGAGYTF. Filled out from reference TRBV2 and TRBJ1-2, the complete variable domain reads EPEVTQTPSHQVTQMGQEVILRCVPISNHLYFYWYRQILGQKVEFLVSFYNNEISEKSEIFDDQFSVERPDGSNFTLKIRSTKLEDSAMYFCASSAGAGAGYTFGSGTRLTVV.

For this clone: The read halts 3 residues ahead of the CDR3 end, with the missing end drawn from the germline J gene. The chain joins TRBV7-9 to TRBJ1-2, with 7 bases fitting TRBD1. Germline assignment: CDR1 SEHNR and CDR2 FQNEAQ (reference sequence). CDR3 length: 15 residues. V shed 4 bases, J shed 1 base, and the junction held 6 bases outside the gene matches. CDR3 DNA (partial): TGTGCCAGCAGCTCAGGGACAGACTTTAACTATGGC. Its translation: CASSSGTDFNYG. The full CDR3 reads CASSSGTDFNYGYTF.

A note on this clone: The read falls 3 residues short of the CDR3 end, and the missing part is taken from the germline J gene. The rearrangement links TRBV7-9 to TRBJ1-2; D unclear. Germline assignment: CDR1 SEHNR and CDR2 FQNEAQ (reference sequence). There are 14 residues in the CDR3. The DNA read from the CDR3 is TGTGCCAGCAGCTTAGAGTTACAAAACCACGAC. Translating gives CASSLELQNHD. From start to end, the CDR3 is CASSLELQNHDYTF.

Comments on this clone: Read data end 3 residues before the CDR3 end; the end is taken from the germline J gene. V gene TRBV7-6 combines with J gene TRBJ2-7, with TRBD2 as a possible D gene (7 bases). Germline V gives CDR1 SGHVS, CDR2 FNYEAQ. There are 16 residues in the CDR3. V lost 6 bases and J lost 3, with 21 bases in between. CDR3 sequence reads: CASSLRGGTSDYEQYF. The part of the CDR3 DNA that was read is TGTGCCAGCAGTTTAAGGGGGGGGACGTCTGACTACGAG. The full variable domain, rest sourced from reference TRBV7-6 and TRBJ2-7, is GAGVSQSPRYKVTKRGQDVALRCDPISGHVSLYWYRQALGQGPEFLTYFNYEAQQDKSGLPNDRFSAERPEGSISTLTIQRTEQRDSAMYRCASSLRGGTSDYEQYFGPGTRLTVT.

CDR3 in amino acids: CASRSERGYEQFF. CDR3 DNA (partial): TGTGCCAGCCGTTCGGAGAGGGGCTATGAG. The J gene is TRBJ2-1, the V gene TRBV28; D may correspond to TRBD1 or TRBD2 (5 bases each). The read gets to within 3 residues of the CDR3 end, and the germline J gene fills in the rest. V lost 8 bases and J 8 bases, leaving 16 bases between the germline ends. This CDR3 has 13 residues. Germline V gives CDR1 MDHEN, CDR2 SYDVKM.